This TCR beta chain was profiled in a study of blood T cell repertoires in COVID-19. In the study overall: PBMCs, B-cell-depleted T cells, or T cells provided the cDNA or gDNA that made up the material.

Everyone who took part was roughly 18 to 90 years old, and they came from about 25 US areas. Researchers sorted participants into cohorts using their self-reported clinical history. J lost 5 bases, V lost 1 base, and 5 bases had no gene match. Germline CDR1 LNHDA, CDR2 SQIVND (reference sequence). The CDR3 consists of 15 residues. Here immunoSEQ multiplex PCR was the method, and the copy in TCRdb shows in-frame clones only, minus some. The sample carries 200,000 to 250,000 clones, 82% recorded once. V and J are TRBV19 and TRBJ2-7; 10 bases agree with TRBD2. The receptor was derived from a woman aged 55-70 years who had recovered from COVID-19. Material: PBMCs or T cells enriched from blood (not recorded which). The CDR3: CASSIGASGGNEQYF. CDR3 DNA sequence: TGTGCCAGTAGTATAGGGGCTAGCGGGGGAAACGAGCAGTACTTC. The whole variable domain, remainder taken from reference TRBV19 and TRBJ2-7, is DGGITQSPKYLFRKEGQNVTLSCEQNLNHDAMYWYRQDPGQGLRLIYYSQIVNDFQKGDIAEGYSVSREKKESFPLTVTSAQKNPTAFYLCASSIGASGGNEQYFGPGTRLTVT.